This T cell receptor (beta chain) comes out of a study of blood T cell repertoires in COVID-19. Study as a whole: Some COVID-19 samples were acute and others convalescent; all came from the United States, Italy and Spain. PBMCs, B-cell-depleted T cells, or T cells provided the cDNA or gDNA that made up the material.

In the authors' methods: Amplification with reference gene primers provided the estimates of nucleated cell counts. Sequencing used immunoSEQ multiplex PCR; TCRdb keeps in-frame clones, though not all of them. V and J calls and clone size are given by that table; D and trimming were obtained from the DNA. The sample gives 140,000 or so clones, approximately 84% of which show up once; about 2.5% is in the top ten. The specimen was peripheral blood. The clonotype originates from a human donor with acute or convalescent COVID-19. The donor label of this sample is uncertain.

The CDR3 reads CASSLGDSRDRYF. The CDR3 coding sequence is TGTGCCAGCAGCTTAGGAGACTCCCGAGACAGGTACTTC. The chain combines TRBV7-9 with TRBJ2-5; a possible D gene is TRBD1 (5 bases). Trimming cost V 1 base and J 13 bases, with 16 bases left between them. CDR3 length equals 13 residues. CDR1 and CDR2 (germline): SEHNR, FQNEAQ (reference sequence).